This is a list of T cell receptor beta chains from one sample in a study of T cell responses to AZD1222 COVID-19 vaccine. The repertoire was sequenced with immunoSEQ multiplex PCR; TCRdb's copy has only in-frame clones and lacks some. The sample lists more than 110,000 clones; about 90% were seen once. The starting material was peripheral blood, obtained on day 0 of AZD1222 vaccination. The receptor set was obtained from an adult in good health. CDR3s include the opening cysteine and the closing phenylalanine or tryptophan. A D gene is named only where the DNA matches it firmly. Where a row states a size, it is once, few, many or the class of an expanded clone; other rows omit it.

TRBV5-6,TRBD2,.,TRBJ2-1,CASSRLAFSSYNEQFF,TGTGCCAGCAGCCGACTAGCGTTTTCGTCCTACAATGAGCAGTTCTTC
TRBV3-1/TRBV3-2,TRBD1,.,TRBJ1-3,CASSRDRVRNTIYF,TGTGCCAGCAGCCGGGACAGGGTTCGAAACACCATATATTTT
TRBV9,TRBD1,.,TRBJ1-5,CASSEGTASNQPQHF,TGTGCCAGCAGCGAGGGGACAGCTAGCAATCAGCCCCAGCATTTT
TRBV6-2/TRBV6-3,TRBD2,few,TRBJ2-1,CASSLRTSGTVYNEQFF,TGTGCCAGCAGTTTGCGGACTAGCGGGACCGTTTACAATGAGCAGTTCTTC
TRBV4-3,TRBD1,.,TRBJ2-2,CASSPAGTGTGELFF,TGCGCCAGCAGCCCCGCCGGGACAGGGACCGGGGAGCTGTTTTTT
TRBV19,.,.,TRBJ2-7,CASSILYPRTVYEQYF,TGTGCCAGTAGTATCCTCTATCCACGGACGGTTTACGAGCAGTACTTC
TRBV12-3/TRBV12-4,.,few,TRBJ1-2,CASSYGGVYGYTF,TGTGCCAGCAGTTACGGTGGAGTGTATGGCTACACCTTC
TRBV5-1,.,.,TRBJ2-1,CASSHRDSSYNEQFF,TGCGCCAGCAGCCACCGGGACTCTTCATACAATGAGCAGTTCTTC
TRBV28,.,.,TRBJ2-5,CASRSGMETQYF,TGTGCCAGCCGTAGTGGTATGGAGACCCAGTACTTC
TRBV3-1/TRBV3-2,.,.,TRBJ2-4,CASSQEGWGIRNIQYF,TGTGCCAGCAGCCAAGAGGGGTGGGGGATTAGAAACATTCAGTACTTC
TRBV5-1,.,.,TRBJ1-2,CASSLGGGYTF,TGCGCCAGCAGCTTGGGCGGGGGCTACACCTTC
TRBV5-1,.,.,TRBJ2-4,CASSLGQAKNIQYF,TGCGCCAGCAGCTTGGGACAGGCCAAAAACATTCAGTACTTC
TRBV20-1,TRBD2,.,TRBJ2-7,CSASDARTSGSQRSYEQYF,TGCAGTGCTAGTGACGCACGGACTAGCGGGAGCCAGCGATCCTACGAGCAGTACTTC
TRBV2,.,.,TRBJ2-3,CASRADRISTDTQYF,TGTGCCAGCAGGGCGGACCGAATTAGCACAGATACGCAGTATTTT
TRBV7-3,.,.,TRBJ2-1,CASSLTASSHPVAYNEQFF,TGTGCCAGCAGCTTAACGGCTAGTTCACATCCTGTAGCCTACAATGAGCAGTTCTTC
TRBV7-3,.,.,TRBJ1-4,CASTLTGRTNEKLFF,TGTGCCAGCACCTTAACAGGGCGAACTAATGAAAAACTGTTTTTT
TRBV9,.,.,TRBJ2-7,CASSPPSYEQYF,TGTGCCAGCAGCCCCCCGAGCTACGAGCAGTACTTC
TRBV5-5,TRBD1,.,TRBJ1-5,CASSTTGAQNQPQHF,TGTGCCAGCAGCACCACAGGGGCGCAAAATCAGCCCCAGCATTTT
TRBV5-1,.,.,TRBJ1-5,CASSPSWASNQPQHF,TGCGCCAGCAGCCCTTCGTGGGCTAGCAATCAGCCCCAGCATTTT
TRBV6-2/TRBV6-3,.,.,TRBJ2-5,CASSSAGPSETQYF,TGTGCCAGCAGTTCCGCCGGGCCTTCGGAGACCCAGTACTTC
TRBV19,TRBD1,.,TRBJ2-3,CASSIGRGTGPDTQYF,TGTGCCAGTAGTATAGGTCGCGGGACAGGCCCAGATACGCAGTATTTT
TRBV30,TRBD2,.,TRBJ2-2,CACMKGLLAVRNTGELFF,TGTGCCTGCATGAAGGGGCTACTAGCGGTTAGGAACACCGGGGAGCTGTTTTTT
TRBV6-5,.,.,TRBJ2-5,CASRMWREAKETQYF,TGTGCCAGCAGGATGTGGAGGGAAGCGAAAGAGACCCAGTACTTC
TRBV13,.,.,TRBJ1-1,CATRGRVDTEAFF,TGTGCCACCCGCGGGAGGGTTGACACTGAAGCTTTCTTT
TRBV6-5,TRBD1,.,TRBJ1-1,CASSNRGGTEAFF,TGTGCCAGCAGCAACAGGGGTGGGACTGAAGCTTTCTTT
TRBV7-8,.,.,TRBJ2-1,CASSLGADEQFF,TGTGCCAGCAGCTTAGGGGCGGATGAGCAGTTCTTC
TRBV5-8,.,.,TRBJ1-5,CASSYHSRTWNQPQHF,TGTGCCAGCAGTTATCACAGTAGAACCTGGAATCAGCCCCAGCATTTT
TRBV7-9,.,.,TRBJ2-3,CASSFSDTQYF,TGTGCCAGCAGCTTTTCGGATACGCAGTATTTT
TRBV7-8,.,.,TRBJ2-4,CASSPRGIAKNIQYF,TGTGCCAGCAGCCCGAGGGGAATAGCCAAAAACATTCAGTACTTC
TRBV27,TRBD2,.,TRBJ2-1,CASSLVGLAGRGEQFF,TGTGCCAGCAGTTTGGTTGGACTAGCGGGAAGGGGTGAGCAGTTCTTC
TRBV24-1,TRBD2,once,TRBJ2-1,CATSDFHIAGSSYNEQFF,TGTGCCACCAGTGATTTCCATATAGCGGGAAGCTCCTACAATGAGCAGTTCTTC
TRBV20-1,TRBD1,.,TRBJ2-7,CSATGQGRQYF,TGCAGTGCTACTGGACAGGGAAGGCAGTACTTC
TRBV27,TRBD1,.,TRBJ1-2,CASSEGQIYGYTF,TGTGCCAGCAGTGAGGGACAGATCTATGGCTACACCTTC
TRBV6-5,TRBD2,.,TRBJ2-7,CASSRTSGVASEQYF,TGTGCCAGCAGCCGGACTAGCGGGGTGGCGAGCGAGCAGTACTTC
TRBV27,.,.,TRBJ1-2,CASSPAEPENYGYTF,TGTGCCAGCAGCCCAGCGGAGCCCGAAAACTATGGCTACACCTTC
TRBV5-6,.,.,TRBJ1-6,CASSLALSRSPLHF,TGTGCCAGCAGCTTGGCTCTTTCCCGTTCACCCCTCCACTTT
TRBV5-1,.,.,TRBJ2-7,CASSFQDSGIDEQYF,TGCGCCAGCAGCTTCCAGGACTCTGGGATCGACGAGCAGTACTTC
TRBV29-1,.,.,TRBJ2-7,CSVGGWYEQYF,TGCAGCGTTGGGGGGTGGTACGAGCAGTACTTC
TRBV4-1,TRBD2,.,TRBJ2-1,CASSQAPGATSGNYNEQFF,TGCGCCAGCAGCCAAGCCCCAGGCGCGACTAGCGGGAACTACAATGAGCAGTTCTTC
TRBV7-6,TRBD2,few,TRBJ2-7,CASSLAPGTSGRVHEQYF,TGTGCCAGCAGCTTAGCCCCCGGGACTAGCGGGAGGGTCCACGAGCAGTACTTC
TRBV29-1,.,.,TRBJ1-2,CSVATLNFQGSGYTF,TGCAGCGTTGCCACGCTCAACTTCCAGGGCAGTGGCTACACCTTC
TRBV18,TRBD1,.,TRBJ2-3,CASSPPTGGRKADTQYF,TGTGCCAGCTCACCACCGACAGGGGGCAGAAAAGCAGATACGCAGTATTTT
TRBV19,.,once,TRBJ1-2,CASNPLDSLGGYTF,TGTGCCAGTAACCCACTCGACAGCCTCGGTGGCTACACCTTC
TRBV5-1,TRBD2,.,TRBJ2-2,CASSRGLAGDTGELFF,TGCGCCAGCAGCCGCGGGCTAGCGGGAGACACCGGGGAGCTGTTTTTT
TRBV29-1,.,.,TRBJ1-1,CSVKIQNTEAFF,TGCAGCGTGAAGATACAGAACACTGAAGCTTTCTTT
TRBV15,.,.,TRBJ1-1,CATSSLPWLRAFF,TGTGCCACCAGCAGCCTCCCTTGGTTACGTGCTTTCTTT
TRBV27,TRBD1,.,TRBJ1-2,CASSLSRTGGNGGYTF,TGTGCCAGCAGTTTAAGTAGGACAGGGGGCAATGGTGGCTACACCTTC
TRBV5-1,.,.,TRBJ1-2,CASSGFQGNYGYTF,TGCGCCAGCAGCGGATTTCAGGGGAACTATGGCTACACCTTC
TRBV15,.,.,TRBJ1-2,CATSRDNYGYTF,TGTGCCACCAGCAGGGATAACTATGGCTACACCTTC
TRBV30,TRBD1,.,TRBJ1-3,CAWSDTGGAGNTIYF,TGTGCCTGGAGTGATACAGGGGGCGCTGGAAACACCATATATTTT
TRBV19,.,.,TRBJ1-5,CASSIEGDSNQPQHF,TGTGCCAGCAGTATTGAGGGGGATAGCAATCAGCCCCAGCATTTT
TRBV4-3,.,once,TRBJ2-1,CATMSSLGNNEQFF,TGCGCCACCATGAGTAGCTTGGGAAACAATGAGCAGTTCTTC
TRBV19,.,.,TRBJ1-6,CATGSYNSPLHF,TGTGCCACTGGGTCCTATAATTCACCCCTCCACTTT
TRBV4-3,TRBD2,.,TRBJ2-3,CASSQSASGRGDTQYF,TGCGCCAGCAGCCAATCAGCTAGCGGGAGGGGGGATACGCAGTATTTT
TRBV12-3/TRBV12-4,.,once,TRBJ1-3,CASSWISGSTIYF,TGTGCCAGCAGTTGGATCTCTGGAAGCACCATATATTTT
TRBV5-6,TRBD1,.,TRBJ1-1,CASSPTPTGPNTEAFF,TGTGCCAGCAGCCCGACCCCGACAGGGCCGAACACTGAAGCTTTCTTT
TRBV6-5,TRBD1,.,TRBJ2-7,CASSQGVEWGEQYF,TGTGCCAGCAGTCAGGGGGTAGAATGGGGCGAGCAGTACTTC
TRBV28,.,.,TRBJ1-4,CASSQVSTNEKLFF,TGTGCCAGCAGTCAGGTCTCAACTAATGAAAAACTGTTTTTT
TRBV19,TRBD1,.,TRBJ1-2,CASSIYARGQGNYGYTF,TGTGCCAGTAGTATATATGCCCGCGGACAGGGGAACTATGGCTACACCTTC
TRBV23-1,.,.,TRBJ2-1,CASSPRYNEQFF,TGCGCCAGCAGTCCCAGGTACAATGAGCAGTTCTTC